The clone carrying this T cell receptor beta chain was counted ten times or more. What it recognizes is unknown. This CDR3 has 15 residues. Germline V CDR1 and CDR2: MNHEY, SMNVEV (reference sequence). With 5 bases removed from V and 7 bases from J, the gap between germline ends came to 15 bases. The data derive from a study of T cell repertoires in cytomegalovirus infection. In the study overall: Public TCR beta signature analysis indicated the presence of both CMV infection and matching HLA type.

MiXCR, applied by TCRdb to the reads, yields one record per CDR3 protein. The data hold tens of thousands of distinct CDR3 sequences, with under 4.5% observed a single time. Notes on the study in general: There were carriers of CMV plus the relevant HLA, and cumulative public TCR beta family frequency identified them. Dominant in the ex vivo response were TCR beta clonotypes restricted by HLA-C and specific for CMV.

The clonotype originates from a human donor in good health (CMV status not recorded). Some clones in this sample may be carry-over from other donors' samples. Specimen: PBMCs. The chain joins TRBV27 to TRBJ1-6, with D unclear. The CDR3 loop reads CASSPRTAGNSPLHF. The DNA of the CDR3 is TGTGCCAGCAGTCCAAGGACGGCGGGGAATTCACCCCTCCACTTT.